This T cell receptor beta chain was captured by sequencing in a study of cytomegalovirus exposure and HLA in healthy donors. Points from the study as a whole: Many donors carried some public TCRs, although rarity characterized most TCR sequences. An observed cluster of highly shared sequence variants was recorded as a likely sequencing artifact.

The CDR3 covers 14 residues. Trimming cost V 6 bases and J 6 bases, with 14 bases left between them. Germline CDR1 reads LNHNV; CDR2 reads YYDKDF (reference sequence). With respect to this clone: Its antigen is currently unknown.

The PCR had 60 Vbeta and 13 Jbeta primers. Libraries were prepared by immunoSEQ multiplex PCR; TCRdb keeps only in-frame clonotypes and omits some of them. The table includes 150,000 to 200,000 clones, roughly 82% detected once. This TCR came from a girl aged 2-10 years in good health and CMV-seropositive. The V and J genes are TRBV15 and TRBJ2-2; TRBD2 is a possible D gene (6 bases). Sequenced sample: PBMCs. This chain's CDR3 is CATSTRRGAGELFF. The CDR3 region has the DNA TGTGCCACCAGTACGAGGCGGGGAGCCGGGGAGCTGTTTTTT.